These 23 T cell receptor beta chains were all obtained from the same sample, sequenced in a study of blood T cell repertoires in COVID-19. The method was immunoSEQ multiplex PCR; TCRdb's version includes in-frame clones alone and lacks a portion of them. Seen here are about 270,000 clones, around 90% observed once, and the top ten hold 4.1%. Input material: PBMCs or T cells enriched from blood (not recorded which). The receptors originated from a woman in her 30s with acute COVID-19.

V and J are TRBV3-1 (or the pseudogene TRBV3-2) and TRBJ1-2; D gene ambiguous. The CDR3 loop spans 15 amino acids. The germline gives CDR1 LGHDT, CDR2 YNNKEL (reference sequence). The V and J ends lost 0 bases and 6 bases respectively, with 14 bases between them. DNA for the CDR3: TGTGCCAGCAGCCAAGATTATGCAAGGAGCGATGGCTACACCTTC. The encoded protein is CASSQDYARSDGYTF.

The V call is TRBV11-2, the J call TRBJ1-2; perhaps TRBD1 as D (5 bases). Germline-derived CDR1 and CDR2 are SGHAT and FQNNGV. The CDR3 length is 14 residues. CDR3 sequence (DNA): TGTGCTACAGGCTTAGGGATAGGGAACTATGGCTACACCTTC. Translated: CATGLGIGNYGYTF. Full variable domain (rest looked up from reference TRBV11-2 and TRBJ1-2): EAGVAQSPRYKIIEKRQSVAFWCNPISGHATLYWYQQILGQGPKLLIQFQNNGVVDDSQLPKDRFSAERLKGVDSTLKIQPAKLEDSAVYLCATGLGIGNYGYTFGSGTRLTVV.

V is TRBV6-5 and J is TRBJ1-1; 9 positions match TRBD1. Germline CDR1 reads MNHEY; CDR2 reads SVGAGI. The CDR3 sequence is 14 residues long. Trimming cost V 5 bases and J 5 bases; bases outside gene matches: 6. CDR3 DNA: TGTGCCAGCAGTCAACAGGGGGCATGGACTGAAGCTTTCTTT. Translation gives CASSQQGAWTEAFF.

The gene calls are TRBV11-3 and TRBJ2-1, with 7 bases fitting TRBD1. V lost 1 base to trimming and J lost 8 bases; unmatched junction nucleotides: 8. CDR1 is SGHNT, CDR2 YENEEA, per germline. The CDR3 spans 15 residues. The CDR3: CASSLGGQTGYEQFF. The CDR3 DNA reads as TGTGCCAGCAGCTTAGGGGGACAGACAGGATATGAGCAGTTCTTC.

This clone has only one observation. The junction differs from germline at one of its ends, possibly a read error. The CDR3 is CASSPEGSDQPQHF. The CDR3 DNA is TGTGCCAGCAGTCCCGAGGGTAGCGATCAGCCCCAGCATTTT. The chain recombines TRBV2 with TRBJ1-5, with no clear D. This CDR3 spans 14 amino acids. Germline CDR1 is SNHLY and CDR2 is FYNNEI.

V is TRBV28 and J is TRBJ1-2; tentative D call: TRBD1 (6 bases). The CDR3 spans 13 residues. Trimming removed 5 bases at V and 2 bases at J, with 9 bases between. The V gene's germline CDR1 is MDHEN and CDR2 SYDVKM. CDR3 residues: CASSPGVNYGYTF. The CDR3 nucleotides are TGTGCCAGCAGTCCAGGGGTAAACTATGGCTACACCTTC.

The V and J genes are TRBV20-1 and TRBJ2-7, with 7 bases fitting TRBD2. CDR3 size: 16 residues. The V segment lost 3 bases and the J segment 5 bases; nucleotides outside the gene matches: 16. CDR1 and CDR2 (germline): DFQATT, SNEGSKA (reference sequence). CDR3 loop: CSASAQKGGSSNEQYF. In nucleotides, the CDR3 is TGCAGTGCTAGTGCCCAGAAGGGCGGGAGTAGCAACGAGCAGTACTTC.

The rearrangement joins TRBV4-2 to TRBJ2-4, with D unclear. The germline V gene has CDR1 LGHNA and CDR2 YNFKEQ. Trimming removed 2 bases at V and 0 bases at J, with 8 bases between. The CDR3 sequence is 15 residues long. This chain's CDR3 is CASSQLSLAKNIQYF. The CDR3, as DNA: TGTGCCAGCAGCCAATTAAGCCTAGCCAAAAACATTCAGTACTTC.

The chain recombines TRBV27 with TRBJ2-7; TRBD2 aligns across 10 bases. Trimming at V came to 5 bases and at J to 5 bases, leaving 6 bases not matched to a gene. This CDR3 contains 14 residues. Germline V lookup: CDR1 MNHEY, CDR2 SMNVEV (reference sequence). The CDR3 protein is CASSRVAGGDEQYF. The CDR3 nucleotides read TGTGCCAGCAGTCGAGTAGCGGGAGGTGACGAGCAGTACTTC.

This sequence joins TRBV30 and TRBJ2-3; the D gene is possibly TRBD2 (6 bases). In germline, CDR1 is GTSNPN, CDR2 SVGIG (reference sequence). Trimming took off 5 bases at V and 0 bases at J, with 12 bases between the two ends. The CDR3 has 14 residues. The DNA for the CDR3 is TGTGCCTGGTTGGGCGGGACTAGCACAGATACGCAGTATTTT. The encoded protein is CAWLGGTSTDTQYF. The full variable domain, rest sourced from reference TRBV30 and TRBJ2-3, is SQTIHQWPATLVQPVGSPLSLECTVEGTSNPNLYWYRQAAGRGLQLLFYSVGIGQISSEVPQNLSASRPQDRQFILSSKKLLLSDSGFYLCAWLGGTSTDTQYFGPGTRLTVL.

The chain recombines TRBV28 with TRBJ2-3, with 9 positions matching TRBD1. The CDR3 extends over 16 amino acids. Germline assignment: CDR1 MDHEN and CDR2 SYDVKM. The trim removed 6 bases at V and 1 base at J, leaving 8 bases unmatched. In DNA, the CDR3 is TGTGCCAGCAGCCTTACAGGGGGCGGCGGCACAGATACGCAGTATTTT. It specifies CASSLTGGGGTDTQYF.

The chain combines TRBV7-2 with TRBJ2-3, with 11 nucleotides matching TRBD2. The CDR3 runs to 14 residues. V lost 9 bases to trimming and J lost 0 bases; unmatched junction nucleotides: 2. Germline V gene lookup returns CDR1 SGHTA and CDR2 FQGNSA. This CDR3 reads CASASGRSTDTQYF. CDR3 nucleotide sequence: TGTGCCAGTGCTAGCGGGAGGAGCACAGATACGCAGTATTTT.

This chain connects TRBV10-2 to TRBJ1-1; a weak D match, TRBD1 (5 bases). Trimming took off 7 bases at V and 4 bases at J, with 13 bases between the two ends. Germline loops: CDR1 WSHSY, CDR2 SAAADI. CDR3 size: 13 residues. The CDR3 region is CASMREGSTEAFF. The CDR3 bases are TGCGCCAGCATGAGGGAGGGGAGCACTGAAGCTTTCTTT.

The CDR3 loop is CASSQGRDRGFTF. The CDR3 coding sequence is TGCGCCAGCAGCCAAGGGCGGGACAGGGGTTTTACCTTC. The chain couples TRBV4-3 to TRBJ1-2; TRBD1 matches 10 bases. This CDR3 is built from 13 residues. Germline-derived CDR1 and CDR2 are LGHNA and YSLEER. The V segment lost 1 base and the J segment 14 bases; nucleotides outside the gene matches: 7.

A note on this clone: Other DNA sequences in the sample encode the same CDR3. V gene TRBV7-9 combines with J gene TRBJ2-7, with 7 nucleotides matching TRBD1. The junction had 5 bases not matched to a gene; V was cut back by 6 bases and J by 0 bases. CDR3 size: 14 residues. Germline CDR1 is SEHNR and CDR2 is FQNEAQ (reference sequence). The DNA of the CDR3 is TGTGCCAGCAGTTCGACAGGGAGCTCCTACGAGCAGTACTTC. It yields the protein CASSSTGSSYEQYF. The complete variable domain, with remaining parts taken from reference TRBV7-9 and TRBJ2-7, reads DTGVSQNPRHKITKRGQNVTFRCDPISEHNRLYWYRQTLGQGPEFLTYFQNEAQLEKSRLLSDRFSAERPKGSFSTLEIQRTEQGDSAMYLCASSSTGSSYEQYFGPGTRLTVT.

This clone was observed a handful of times. This chain connects TRBV11-2 to TRBJ1-5, with a tentative D call TRBD1 (6 bases). Per the germline V gene, CDR1 is SGHAT and CDR2 is FQNNGV. V was cut by 0 bases and J by 3 bases, with 9 bases left in between. This CDR3 has 15 amino acids. Written as DNA, the CDR3 is TGTGCCAGCAGCTTAGACCAGGGGTCCAATCAGCCCCAGCATTTT. It yields the protein CASSLDQGSNQPQHF.

The J gene is TRBJ2-7, the V gene TRBV28; 8 bases line up with TRBD2. Germline loops: CDR1 MDHEN, CDR2 SYDVKM. Unmatched junction bases numbered 7, after V lost 1 base and J lost 2 bases. The CDR3 contains 16 residues. The CDR3 sequence is CASSLYIAGSTYEQYF. CDR3 nucleotide sequence: TGTGCCAGCAGTTTATATATAGCGGGATCCACCTACGAGCAGTACTTC.

The genes are TRBV28 and TRBJ2-7; TRBD2 is a possible D gene (5 bases). The CDR3 is 14 amino acids. Germline V CDR1 and CDR2: MDHEN, SYDVKM. V was pared by 2 bases and J by 4 bases, with 12 bases between. This CDR3 is CASSLEPGSYEQYF. The CDR3 coding sequence is TGTGCCAGCAGTTTAGAGCCGGGGAGTTACGAGCAGTACTTC.

This chain uses TRBV28 with TRBJ1-1; D remains unclear. Germline V lookup: CDR1 MDHEN, CDR2 SYDVKM. V gave up 5 bases and J gave up 3 bases, with 16 bases separating them. There are 15 residues in the CDR3. This chain's CDR3 is CASSIISRRYTEAFF. The CDR3 DNA is TGTGCCAGCAGTATAATCTCCCGCAGATACACTGAAGCTTTCTTT.

The rearrangement joins TRBV5-5 to TRBJ2-7; D is possibly TRBD1 (5 bases). The CDR3 loop spans 14 amino acids. Germline-derived CDR1 and CDR2 are SGHKS and YYEKEE (reference sequence). V lost 1 base and J 3 bases, leaving 11 bases between the germline ends. In nucleotides, the CDR3 is TGTGCCAGCAGCTTGTTGACAGAGAACTACGAGCAGTACTTC. Translated: CASSLLTENYEQYF.

In this sample, this clone turned up a few times. The chain has TRBV2 and TRBJ1-2, with D perhaps matching TRBD1 (5 bases). CDR1 SNHLY and CDR2 FYNNEI come from the germline V gene. The germline V and J ends were trimmed by 1 base and 4 bases, with 13 bases remaining between them. CDR3 length: 15 residues. The CDR3 sequence is CASSEDKGRTYGYTF. For the CDR3, the DNA is TGTGCCAGCAGTGAAGATAAGGGGCGTACCTATGGCTACACCTTC.

The chain is built from TRBV24-1 and TRBJ2-7; 7 positions match TRBD1. CDR1 is KGHDR and CDR2 is SFDVKD in the germline V gene. This CDR3 region has 19 residues. V dropped 0 bases and J dropped 7; count of bases not matched to a gene: 20. CDR3 sequence reads: CATSDLLQGGRGLRREQYF. The CDR3 DNA reads as TGTGCCACCAGTGATTTGCTCCAAGGGGGCAGGGGCCTCAGGCGGGAGCAGTACTTC.

This rearrangement joins TRBV4-1 to TRBJ2-1; TRBD2 is a possible D gene (5 bases). The CDR3 runs to 13 residues. Germline loops: CDR1 MGHRA, CDR2 YSYEKL. Trimming took off 7 bases at V and 9 bases at J, with 16 bases between the two ends. Here the CDR3 reads CASMWLASGEQFF. The CDR3 nucleotides read TGCGCCAGCATGTGGCTAGCCTCTGGTGAGCAGTTCTTC.